This is a list of T cell receptor beta chains from one sample in a study of vaccination and CD4 T cells after COVID-19. These receptors are not linked to any known antigen. TCRdb re-called the PCR reads through MiXCR, storing one row per CDR3 protein. Among 6,500 to 8,000 distinct CDR3 sequences listed, about 35% were seen once. Sequencing was performed on CD4+ T cells from blood, cultured in vitro. The receptor set was obtained from a human donor in good health. CDR3s include the opening cysteine and the closing phenylalanine or tryptophan. Fields, in order: D gene, V gene, J gene, clone size, CDR3 protein, CDR3 DNA. D genes are given only for firm matches. Clone size is stated in some rows and not others, as once, few, many or a class when expanded.

NA,TRBV21-1,TRBJ2-3,NA,CASSPRWTSGQDTQYF,TGTGCCAGCAGCCCCCGCTGGACTAGCGGACAAGATACGCAGTATTTT
NA,TRBV7-8,TRBJ2-7,NA,CASSLRASTEQYF,TGTGCCAGCAGCTTACGGGCCAGCACGGAGCAGTACTTC
TRBD1,TRBV6-1,TRBJ2-1,NA,CATISGTGGYNEQFF,TGTGCCACCATATCCGGGACAGGGGGCTACAATGAGCAGTTCTTC
NA,TRBV6-5,TRBJ2-3,NA,CASSWLSTDTQYF,TGTGCCAGCAGTTGGCTAAGCACAGATACGCAGTATTTT
TRBD2,TRBV6-2/TRBV6-3,TRBJ2-3,few,CASSYGGGLYDTQYF,TGTGCCAGCAGTTACGGGGGAGGGCTATATGATACGCAGTATTTT
NA,TRBV7-9,TRBJ2-5,NA,CASSRQETQYF,TGTGCCAGCAGCCGCCAAGAGACCCAGTACTTC
NA,TRBV4-3,TRBJ2-2,NA,CASSQDLSTPNTGELFF,TGCGCCAGCAGCCAAGATCTCAGCACACCGAACACCGGGGAGCTGTTTTTT
NA,TRBV24-1,TRBJ1-5,few,CATSDFNQPQHF,TGTGCCACCAGTGATTTTAATCAGCCCCAGCATTTT
NA,TRBV7-2,TRBJ1-5,few,CASSFRPGRLNQPQHF,TGTGCCAGCAGCTTTCGGCCCGGACGGTTAAATCAGCCCCAGCATTTT
TRBD1,TRBV7-2,TRBJ1-5,NA,CAGSPRTGVGQPQHF,TGTGCCGGCAGCCCACGGACAGGGGTGGGTCAGCCCCAGCATTTT
NA,TRBV18,TRBJ1-4,NA,CASSSDRRLFF,TGTGCCAGCTCCTCGGACCGCAGACTGTTTTTT
TRBD1,TRBV30,TRBJ2-1,NA,CAWRTRGGQGASEQFF,TGTGCCTGGAGGACCCGCGGGGGACAGGGAGCATCTGAGCAGTTCTTC
NA,TRBV7-2,TRBJ1-5,NA,CASSRRVDNQPQHF,TGTGCCAGCAGCCGACGGGTAGACAATCAGCCCCAGCATTTT
NA,TRBV9,TRBJ2-7,NA,CASSVGFGSYEQYF,TGTGCCAGCAGCGTAGGGTTCGGGTCCTACGAGCAGTACTTC
TRBD2,TRBV20-1,TRBJ2-1,NA,CSGLWEGITQFF,TGCAGTGGGCTATGGGAGGGAATAACACAGTTCTTC
NA,TRBV20-1,TRBJ2-3,NA,CSARDYRGPGGDTQYF,TGCAGTGCTAGAGATTATCGGGGCCCCGGGGGAGATACGCAGTATTTT
NA,TRBV9,TRBJ2-1,NA,CASSLGGPDPTNEQFF,TGTGCCAGCAGTTTAGGGGGACCAGACCCCACCAATGAGCAGTTCTTC
NA,TRBV20-1,TRBJ2-2,NA,CSARVDTNTGELFF,TGCAGTGCTAGGGTTGACACCAACACCGGGGAGCTGTTTTTT
TRBD1,TRBV20-1,TRBJ1-2,NA,CSARTGGAYGYTF,TGCAGTGCAAGAACAGGGGGCGCTTATGGCTACACCTTC
TRBD1,TRBV24-1,TRBJ2-7,NA,CATSGQTGTGSYEQYF,TGTGCCACCAGTGGTCAAACCGGGACAGGCTCCTACGAGCAGTACTTC
NA,TRBV6-1,TRBJ2-3,NA,CASRSLETSTDTQYF,TGTGCCAGCAGATCCCTGGAGACTAGCACAGATACGCAGTATTTT
NA,TRBV24-1,TRBJ2-3,medium-sized,CATSDETASTDTQYF,TGTGCCACCAGTGACGAGACAGCCAGCACAGATACGCAGTATTTT
NA,TRBV19,TRBJ2-3,NA,CASSRLVDADTQYF,TGTGCCAGTAGTAGACTAGTGGACGCAGATACGCAGTATTTT
NA,TRBV7-3,TRBJ1-1,few,CASSLRQNTEAFF,TGTGCCAGCAGCTTAAGGCAGAACACTGAAGCTTTCTTT
NA,TRBV5-4,TRBJ1-1,NA,CASSSVGVYGGAFF,TGTGCCAGCAGCTCGGTCGGAGTGTACGGAGGGGCTTTCTTT
NA,TRBV6-5,TRBJ2-5,NA,CASSYGLRDTQETQYF,TGTGCCAGCAGTTACGGTCTAAGAGACACCCAAGAGACCCAGTACTTC
NA,TRBV29-1,TRBJ1-1,NA,CSVAQGREAFF,TGCAGCGTTGCACAGGGAAGGGAGGCTTTCTTT
NA,TRBV15,TRBJ2-6,large,CATSRDQGSGANVLTF,TGTGCCACCAGCAGAGATCAGGGCTCTGGGGCCAACGTCCTGACTTTC
NA,TRBV12-3/TRBV12-4,TRBJ1-6,few,CASRAQSLPLHF,TGTGCCAGCAGGGCCCAATCCCTTCCCCTCCACTTT
TRBD1,TRBV25-1,TRBJ2-2,once,CASSDRRGQGQTGELFF,TGTGCCAGCAGTGATAGACGGGGACAGGGCCAGACCGGGGAGCTGTTTTTT
NA,TRBV20-1,TRBJ1-2,NA,CSAPSPGADYGYTF,TGCAGTGCTCCCTCACCGGGGGCGGACTATGGCTACACCTTC
TRBD1,TRBV6-2/TRBV6-3,TRBJ2-2,NA,CASRPPGQGLDGELFF,TGTGCCAGCAGGCCACCGGGACAGGGGCTAGACGGGGAGCTGTTTTTT
NA,TRBV27,TRBJ1-1,few,CASPSDISNTEAFF,TGTGCCAGTCCCTCCGACATATCGAACACTGAAGCTTTCTTT
NA,TRBV29-1,TRBJ2-6,NA,CSVEPYSGANVLTF,TGCAGCGTTGAACCCTACTCGGGGGCCAACGTCCTGACTTTC
TRBD1,TRBV7-6,TRBJ2-3,NA,CASSLIPTGGRTDTQYF,TGTGCCAGCAGCTTAATCCCGACAGGGGGCAGGACAGATACGCAGTATTTT
NA,TRBV7-3,TRBJ1-5,NA,CASSLLPHQPQHF,TGTGCCAGCAGCTTACTCCCCCATCAGCCCCAGCATTTT
NA,TRBV19,TRBJ2-6,few,CASRLPGGSGANVLTF,TGTGCCAGTAGATTACCTGGGGGCTCTGGGGCCAACGTCCTGACTTTC
TRBD2,TRBV24-1,TRBJ2-1,NA,CATSLTSGSYNEQFF,TGTGCCACCAGTCTAACTAGCGGGAGCTACAATGAGCAGTTCTTC
NA,TRBV7-2,TRBJ2-7,NA,CASSPGYGQDEQYF,TGTGCCAGCAGCCCGGGATATGGTCAGGACGAGCAGTACTTC
TRBD1,TRBV19,TRBJ2-7,NA,CASRPTGDLHEQYF,TGTGCCAGTAGGCCGACAGGGGATCTCCACGAGCAGTACTTC
NA,TRBV6-2/TRBV6-3,TRBJ2-5,medium-sized,CASSLTGFGETQYF,TGTGCCAGCAGTTTGACAGGCTTTGGGGAGACCCAGTACTTC
TRBD2,TRBV5-1,TRBJ2-7,NA,CASSRGTSGPSYEQYF,TGCGCCAGCAGCCGCGGGACTAGCGGGCCCTCCTACGAGCAGTACTTC
NA,TRBV7-9,TRBJ2-2,NA,CASSPQEGFRWNELFF,TGTGCCAGCAGTCCTCAAGAGGGGTTTCGGTGGAATGAGCTGTTTTTT
TRBD2,TRBV15,TRBJ2-7,NA,CATSRAAGAVAYEQYF,TGTGCCACCAGCAGAGCAGCGGGAGCAGTGGCCTACGAGCAGTACTTC
NA,TRBV10-3,TRBJ2-7,NA,CAILNSSSYEQYF,TGTGCCATCTTGAATAGCAGCTCCTACGAGCAGTACTTC
TRBD1,TRBV6-2/TRBV6-3,TRBJ1-5,NA,CASIAGQTSNQPQHF,TGTGCCAGCATTGCGGGACAGACTAGCAATCAGCCCCAGCATTTT
TRBD2,TRBV27,TRBJ2-1,NA,CASRGLAGSNEQFF,TGTGCCAGCAGAGGACTAGCGGGATCGAATGAGCAGTTCTTC
TRBD2,TRBV28,TRBJ2-7,NA,CASRPGLAGGYEQYF,TGTGCCAGCAGACCGGGACTAGCGGGAGGCTACGAGCAGTACTTC
TRBD1,TRBV7-3,TRBJ2-1,NA,CASSLVVAGGGRGEQFF,TGTGCCAGCAGCTTAGTCGTGGCAGGGGGCGGGCGGGGTGAGCAGTTCTTC